Listed below are T cell receptor beta chains from one sample, sequenced in a study of shared clonotypes between healthy human individuals. Data came from immunoSEQ multiplex PCR; TCRdb stores just in-frame clones and leaves some out. The table has 2 million to 2.5 million clones, about 93% seen once. The sequencing input was naive CD8+ T cells from PBMCs. The receptor source for this set is a man aged 18 to 30 in good health. Some clones in this sample may be carry-over from other donors' samples. The CDR3 runs from the conserved cysteine through the conserved F or W. D genes are given only for firm matches. Clone size, where shown, is once, few, many, or a class for clones that have expanded.

-	TRBV6-1	TRBJ2-7	-	CASSDPPMEQYF	TGTGCCAGCAGTGATCCCCCCATGGAGCAGTACTTC
TRBD1	TRBV27	TRBJ1-1	-	CASQEGASTEAFF	TGTGCCAGCCAAGAGGGGGCAAGCACTGAAGCTTTCTTT
-	TRBV14	TRBJ2-3	-	CASSLAGVRDTQYF	TGTGCCAGCAGTCTAGCCGGGGTCCGAGATACGCAGTATTTT
-	TRBV6-6	TRBJ1-1	-	CASSYDAGAPLDRAF	TGTGCCAGCAGTTACGACGCGGGGGCTCCCCTTGATCGGGCCTTT
TRBD1	TRBV29-1	TRBJ2-1	-	CSVERTGSSYNEQFF	TGCAGCGTAGAAAGGACAGGGTCGAGTTACAATGAGCAGTTCTTC
-	TRBV6-6	TRBJ2-3	-	CASIPTGTDTQYF	TGTGCCAGCATCCCCACAGGAACAGATACGCAGTATTTT
TRBD2	TRBV7-9	TRBJ2-1	-	CASSDRTSGALDDNEQFF	TGTGCCAGCAGCGACCGGACTAGCGGGGCTCTGGATGACAATGAGCAGTTCTTC
-	TRBV13	TRBJ2-7	-	CASSPQEGEQYF	TGTGCCAGCAGCCCCCAGGAAGGCGAGCAGTACTTC
-	TRBV5-6	TRBJ2-2	-	CASSLRFSDTGELFF	TGTGCCAGCAGCTTGCGGTTCTCGGACACCGGGGAGCTGTTTTTT
TRBD2	TRBV6-5	TRBJ2-1	once	CASSYGAGVGNEQFF	TGTGCCAGCAGTTACGGTGCGGGAGTGGGGAATGAGCAGTTCTTC
-	TRBV6-5	TRBJ2-7	-	CASSYSSPAYEQYF	TGTGCCAGCAGTTACTCTTCCCCTGCCTACGAGCAGTACTTC
TRBD2	TRBV7-8	TRBJ2-1	-	CASSLLAGRANEQFF	TGTGCCAGCAGCTTACTAGCGGGGAGGGCGAATGAGCAGTTCTTC
-	TRBV4-1	TRBJ1-5	-	CASRGTTGNQPQHF	TGCGCCAGCAGGGGCACCACAGGCAATCAGCCCCAGCATTTT